What follows is one T cell receptor (beta chain) and its context. Profiling relied on immunoSEQ multiplex PCR, and the TCRdb table lists in-frame clones only, not all of them. Altogether 70,000 to 95,000 clones are present, more than 85% being singletons, with the ten largest covering 0.3% to 0.45%. This sample was taken from a study of technical replicates of blood from several donors. The CDR3 covers 14 residues. V was clipped by 6 bases and J by 8 bases, with 19 bases between them. The V gene's germline CDR1 is LNHDA and CDR2 SQIVND (reference sequence). This TCR derives from a human donor in good health. Some clones in this sample may be carry-over from other donors' samples. Sequencing was performed on T cells isolated from PBMCs. This chain uses TRBV19 with TRBJ1-2; no reliable D call. The CDR3, as DNA: TGTGCCAGTAGCGTCCTTCTGGTAATAGAGGGCTACACCTTC. This translates into CASSVLLVIEGYTF.